This paragraph covers one T cell receptor (beta chain) sequence. No antigen is known for it. The record has no base qualities; no much larger clone is one base away. This sample stems from a study of blood T cell repertoires in COVID-19 (dated by TCRdb to between 2020 and 2021). For the wider study: Samples from collaborators originated in the United States, Italy and Spain and spanned both the acute and convalescent phases of COVID-19. The material from the prospective study consisted of cDNA or gDNA derived from T cells, B-cell-depleted T cells, or PBMCs. The dataset comprised deeply sampled blood TCRbeta repertoires from subjects exposed to, actively infected with, or recovered from COVID-19. The repertoires were made available in a free public database intended to serve as a resource for research on the immune response to SARS-CoV-2. Samples came from the ongoing ImmuneRACE study (first 160 participants) plus 1,254 subjects from 6 global collaborators. Nearly every sample came with metadata listing a de-identified subject ID, COVID-19 status, age in years and sex. Where available, HLA class I and class II types were obtained from metadata supplied by the sample provider rather than from assay-based typing.

Summary of the overall study and its limitations: The quantity of clinical and demographic metadata differed by source and by participant and was supplied without curation.

TCRbeta CDR3 regions were amplified from genomic DNA using the immunoSEQ Assay, a bias-controlled multiplex PCR. Per the original workflow: Nucleated cell counts per sample were estimated from amplification of reference gene primers within the assay. To quantify the absolute abundance of each unique TCRbeta CDR3 rearrangement, sequence reads were collapsed and filtered. For each sample, productive Simpson clonality was calculated by taking the square root of Simpson's diversity index across productive rearrangements. The clones in this table, taken by TCRdb from immuneACCESS, are in-frame only. Not every clone is retained; where verified, under half of the shortfall comes from an unresolved V gene, and the cause of the rest is unknown. V, J and clone size derive from that table, while D and trimming were established from the DNA sequence. This sample comprises about 170,000 clones, more than 65% of them detected only once. The leading ten clones occupy about 10% of the sample.

The CDR3 sequence holds 15 residues, the cysteine and phenylalanine included. The DNA shown is the 45-base CDR3, in frame from base 1. V sheds 4 bases and J sheds 0 bases, leaving 13 bases between their ends. Based on the germline V gene, the CDR1 and CDR2 sequences are SGHAT and FQNNGV. Each collaborating institution followed its own protocols to collect whole blood in K2EDTA tubes. For TCRbeta analysis, collaborators shipped samples as frozen whole blood, isolated PBMCs, or DNA extracted from either of those sample types. The sequenced material came from peripheral blood. Recombination connected TRBV11-2 to TRBJ2-7, with TRBD1 tentatively as D gene (6 bases match). This sequence originates from a woman of 80 years or more with active or convalescent COVID-19. The CDR3 is CASSSLGHPSYEQYF. The nucleotide sequence reads as follows: TGTGCCAGCAGCTCGTTGGGACACCCCTCCTACGAGCAGTACTTC.